This T cell receptor (beta chain) derives from a study of molecular identifiers for immune sequencing clone quantification. With listed TCR primers and previously described methods, bulk TCR libraries were prepared. TCRdb re-called the PCR reads with MiXCR, one entry per CDR3 protein. The sample lists about 640,000 distinct CDR3 sequences; 15% to 20% were seen once. This clonotype was seen only a few times. The antigen remains unidentified. The study's findings and limits: Clone sizes could be underestimated for highly expanded clones when identical TCR molecules share a barcode.

Germline CDR1 and CDR2: SGHVS and FNYEAQ. With 1 base clipped from V and 3 bases from J, the junction kept 4 bases outside the gene matches. The CDR3 consists of 15 residues. V usage is TRBV7-6 and J usage is TRBJ2-7, with TRBD1 matching 9 bases. The specimen was naive CD8+ T cells from blood, with Jurkat cell RNA spiked in. The subset was: FACS-sorted CD8+CD4-CCR7+CD45RA+ naive T cells. The source of this sequence is a human donor in good health. Some libraries in this study had Jurkat cell RNA spiked in. CDR3 loop: CASSLGTGVIYEQYF. Here the CDR3 DNA reads TGTGCCAGCAGCTTAGGGACAGGGGTAATCTACGAGCAGTACTTC.